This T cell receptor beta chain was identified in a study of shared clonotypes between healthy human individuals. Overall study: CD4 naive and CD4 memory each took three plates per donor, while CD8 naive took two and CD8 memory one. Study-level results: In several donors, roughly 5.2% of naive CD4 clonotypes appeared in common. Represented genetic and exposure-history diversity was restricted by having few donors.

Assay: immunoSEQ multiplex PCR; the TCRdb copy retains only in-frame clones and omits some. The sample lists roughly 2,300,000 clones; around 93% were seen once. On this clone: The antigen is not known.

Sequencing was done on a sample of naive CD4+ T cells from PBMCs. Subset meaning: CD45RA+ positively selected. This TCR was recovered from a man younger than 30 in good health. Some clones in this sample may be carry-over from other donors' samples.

The CDR3 nucleotides are TGTGCCAGCAGAGCTGGACAGGTGAACAATGAGCAGTTCTTC. Its translation is CASRAGQVNNEQFF. The chain links TRBV7-2 to TRBJ2-1; 7 bases fit TRBD1. With V trimmed by 6 bases and J by 5 bases, 7 bases remained unmatched. Germline loops: CDR1 SGHTA, CDR2 FQGNSA. CDR3 length: 14 residues.